Listed here are 27 T cell receptor beta chains from one sample, sequenced in a study of spatial heterogeneity in lung cancer. The time point here: sample taken at primary tumor resection. Material for sequencing was whole RNA from tumor, nontumor lung or frozen PBMC, left unsorted. Each CDR3 protein is one row after TCRdb ran MiXCR on the 5' RACE reads. The repertoire holds around 40,000 distinct CDR3 sequences, with 5.2% as singletons. Sample: PBMCs, taken at surgery. These receptors all stem from a female donor with early-stage non-small cell lung cancer.

This clonotype was seen at least ten times. The chain is built from TRBV27 and TRBJ2-3; 7 bases agree with TRBD2. The V gene end was trimmed by 6 bases and the J gene end by 5 bases; junction bases not matched to a gene: 11. Germline V gene lookup returns CDR1 MNHEY and CDR2 SMNVEV (reference sequence). The CDR3 has 15 amino acids. Here the CDR3 DNA reads TGTGCCAGCAGGCTAGGGCGGGGGTCCGGAGATACGCAGTATTTT. Translated, it gives CASRLGRGSGDTQYF.

This clonotype was found many times. V and J are TRBV29-1 and TRBJ1-2, with D perhaps matching TRBD1 (6 bases). This CDR3 region has 13 residues. V was trimmed by 5 bases and J by 3 bases, leaving 13 bases between them. Germline values: CDR1 SQVTM, CDR2 ANQGSEA. The CDR3 loop reads CSVREGGYYGYTF. The CDR3 region has the DNA TGCAGCGTTCGGGAAGGGGGGTACTATGGCTACACCTTC.

This clonotype was found many times. The chain employs TRBV7-9 and TRBJ1-1; D not certain. The CDR3 is 16 amino acids. The V end was cut by 5 bases, the J end by 0 bases, with 16 bases between. In germline, CDR1 is SEHNR, CDR2 FQNEAQ (reference sequence). The CDR3 DNA reads as TGTGCCAGCAGCCCCGAAGTTGGAAGTTTGAACACTGAAGCTTTCTTT. Translating gives CASSPEVGSLNTEAFF.

The chain recombines TRBV4-2 with TRBJ2-5; 7 bases match TRBD2. Germline assignment: CDR1 LGHNA and CDR2 YNFKEQ. The CDR3 loop spans 16 amino acids. V shed 0 bases, J shed 7 bases, and the junction held 11 bases outside the gene matches. The chain's CDR3 is CASSQELAWTGATQYF. The CDR3, as DNA: TGTGCCAGCAGCCAAGAACTAGCGTGGACCGGGGCGACCCAGTACTTC.

This clonotype has at least ten counts. This sequence joins TRBV12-3 or TRBV12-4 and TRBJ1-2, with D possibly TRBD1 on 6 matching bases. The V and J ends lost 3 bases and 4 bases respectively, with 15 bases between them. The CDR3 is 15 residues long. The CDR3 reads CASSFHAGVLYGYTF. The CDR3 DNA reads as TGTGCCAGCAGTTTTCACGCAGGGGTTCTCTATGGCTACACCTTC.

In this sample, this clonotype turned up many times. The genes are TRBV11-1 and TRBJ1-1; no reliable D call. V shed 2 bases and J shed 1 base, with 8 bases lying between them. This CDR3 comprises 14 residues. Germline values: CDR1 SGHAT, CDR2 FQDESV (reference sequence). Here the CDR3 reads CASSLWSANTEAFF. The CDR3 DNA reads TGTGCCAGCAGCTTATGGTCCGCGAACACTGAAGCTTTCTTT.

This clonotype occurred many times. The rearrangement uses TRBV27 and TRBJ2-7; no reliable D call. Per the germline V gene, CDR1 is MNHEY and CDR2 is SMNVEV (reference sequence). V lost 0 bases to trimming and J lost 4 bases, with 10 bases between them. The CDR3 sequence is 14 residues long. CDR3 sequence (DNA): TGTGCCAGCAGTTTATCAACAGAAGCTTACGAGCAGTACTTC. Translation: CASSLSTEAYEQYF.

This clonotype was seen more than once but under ten times. V gene TRBV7-2 combines with J gene TRBJ2-6; D remains ambiguous. Trimming shortened V by 5 bases and J by 6 bases, and 8 bases separated the two germline ends. The CDR3 loop spans 13 amino acids. CDR1 and CDR2 from the germline V gene are SGHTA and FQGNSA. As DNA, the CDR3 is TGTGCCAGCAGCCTCTTGGCGGCCAACGTCCTGACTTTC. This sequence encodes CASSLLAANVLTF.

The chain couples TRBV2 to TRBJ2-1; the D gene is possibly TRBD2 (6 bases). The germline CDR1 and CDR2 sequences are SNHLY and FYNNEI. The CDR3 extends over 15 amino acids. The germline V and J ends were trimmed by 1 base and 4 bases, with 11 bases remaining between them. In DNA, the CDR3 is TGTGCCAGCAGTGAAGGGGGGGATCGTTACAATGAGCAGTTCTTC. This codes for CASSEGGDRYNEQFF.

Ten or more counts support this clonotype. The chain carries TRBV5-8 and TRBJ1-5; 7 bases line up with TRBD1. After removal of 2 bases from V and 0 bases from J, the junction contained 2 bases not matched to a gene. This CDR3 is 15 amino acids long. CDR1 and CDR2 (germline): SGHTS, YDEGEE. Here the CDR3 reads CASSLQGYSNQPQHF. Written as DNA, the CDR3 is TGTGCCAGCAGCTTACAGGGGTATAGCAATCAGCCCCAGCATTTT.

This clonotype has ten or more counts. The chain carries TRBV5-1 and TRBJ2-7; 9 nucleotides agree with TRBD2. The CDR3 totals 12 residues. From germline, CDR1 is SGHRS and CDR2 YFSETQ. Losses at the gene ends were 2 bases for V and 7 bases for J; bases not matched to a gene: 1. CDR3 DNA: TGCGCCAGCAGCTTAAGCGGGAGGGAGCAGTACTTC. Translating gives CASSLSGREQYF. Using reference TRBV5-1 and TRBJ2-7 for the parts outside the CDR3, the full variable domain is KAGVTQTPRYLIKTRGQQVTLSCSPISGHRSVSWYQQTPGQGLQFLFEYFSETQRNKGNFPGRFSGRQFSNSRSEMNVSTLELGDSALYLCASSLSGREQYFGPGTRLTVT.

This clonotype was found many times. This chain connects TRBV5-1 to TRBJ1-2; D is perhaps TRBD1 (6 bases). From germline, CDR1 is SGHRS and CDR2 YFSETQ. V was trimmed by 5 bases and J by 4 bases, leaving 18 bases between them. This CDR3 comprises 15 residues. The CDR3 DNA follows: TGCGCCAGCAGGACCACGGGGGGCTCCGGCTATGGCTACACCTTC. Amino acid sequence: CASRTTGGSGYGYTF. The full variable domain, completed using reference TRBV5-1 and TRBJ1-2, is KAGVTQTPRYLIKTRGQQVTLSCSPISGHRSVSWYQQTPGQGLQFLFEYFSETQRNKGNFPGRFSGRQFSNSRSEMNVSTLELGDSALYLCASRTTGGSGYGYTFGSGTRLTVV.

This clonotype was recorded many times. The chain has TRBV7-9 and TRBJ2-5; D ambiguous. The CDR3 consists of 16 residues. Trimming removed 6 bases from V and 4 bases from J, with 21 bases in between. CDR1 is SEHNR and CDR2 is FQNEAQ in the germline V gene (reference sequence). As DNA, the CDR3 is TGTGCCAGCAGTCCAAGACTTTCTTCGGTTGGAGAGACCCAGTACTTC. Protein: CASSPRLSSVGETQYF.

This clonotype was detected ten times or more. The V call is TRBV6-6, the J call TRBJ2-1; D may be TRBD1 (6 bases). Germline values: CDR1 MNHNY, CDR2 SVGAGI (reference sequence). This CDR3 contains 13 residues. V was cut by 6 bases and J by 11 bases, with 17 bases left in between. CDR3 nucleotides: TGTGCCAGCAGCCCGGACAGTCCGTCTAAGCAGTTCTTC. Amino acids: CASSPDSPSKQFF.

About this clonotype: A much larger clone is a single base away; this may be a read error. The rearrangement links TRBV24-1 to TRBJ1-5; 10 bases map to TRBD1. The CDR3 consists of 16 residues. Germline V gene sequence: CDR1 KGHDR, CDR2 SFDVKD. The V and J ends lost 5 bases and 5 bases, in that order; junction bases with no gene match: 8. Written as DNA, the CDR3 is TGTGCCACCAGTGGACAGGGGGCGCGAAGCGATCAGCCCCAGCATTTT. Translated, it gives CATSGQGARSDQPQHF.

This clonotype has ten or more counts. V usage is TRBV4-1 and J usage is TRBJ2-2; no definite D call. CDR1 and CDR2 (germline): MGHRA, YSYEKL. CDR3 length: 16 residues. The V gene lost 2 bases and the J gene lost 4 bases, with 14 bases spanning the gap. CDR3 region: CASSQFVSLITGELFF. CDR3 bases: TGCGCCAGCAGCCAATTTGTTTCACTTATCACCGGGGAGCTGTTTTTT.

The sample holds a few counts of this clonotype. The chain is built from TRBV7-3 and TRBJ2-1; the match to TRBD2 covers 7 bases. This CDR3 has 16 amino acids. The V and J ends lost 0 bases and 0 bases, in that order; junction bases with no gene match: 2. Germline V gene lookup returns CDR1 SGHTA and CDR2 FQGTGA. The CDR3 spells CASSLTPGGSYNEQFF. CDR3 nucleotides: TGTGCCAGCAGCTTAACCCCGGGGGGCTCCTACAATGAGCAGTTCTTC.

Written as DNA, the CDR3 is TGTGCCATCAGTGAGGGGCGGCAGGCCTACGAGCAGTACTTC. This sequence encodes CAISEGRQAYEQYF. The V call is TRBV10-3, the J call TRBJ2-7; no reliable D call. The CDR3 runs 14 residues. Germline values: CDR1 ENHRY, CDR2 SYGVKD. The V end lost 2 bases, the J end lost 2 bases, and 10 bases lay between the germline ends.

This clonotype turned up a few times. The rearrangement joins TRBV6-5 to TRBJ1-4; D unresolved. This CDR3 has 15 amino acids. Trimming removed 4 bases from V and 7 bases from J, with 16 bases in between. The germline V gene encodes CDR1 MNHEY and CDR2 SVGAGI. The CDR3 region has the DNA TGTGCCAGCAGTTCTCGGGGAAGCTCTACTGAAAAACTGTTTTTT. It codes for CASSSRGSSTEKLFF.

CDR3 sequence reads: CASFVGDRGLNGYTF. CDR3 nucleotide sequence: TGTGCCAGCTTCGTTGGAGACAGGGGGTTGAATGGCTACACCTTC. This chain connects TRBV2 to TRBJ1-2, with 9 bases identical to TRBD1. Germline assignment: CDR1 SNHLY and CDR2 FYNNEI. Unmatched junction bases numbered 13, after V lost 8 bases and J lost 6 bases. The CDR3 consists of 15 residues.

This clonotype was seen ten or more times. The chain carries TRBV7-3 and TRBJ2-5; TRBD2 agrees at 15 bases. The CDR3 totals 17 residues. Germline CDR1 reads SGHTA; CDR2 reads FQGTGA. The ends lost 5 bases at V and 5 bases at J; junction bases unmatched: 9. The CDR3 here is CASSPGLAGGPGETQYF. In DNA, the CDR3 is TGTGCCAGCAGCCCTGGACTAGCGGGGGGGCCTGGGGAGACCCAGTACTTC.

V gene TRBV4-2 combines with J gene TRBJ1-4, with D tentatively TRBD1 (5 bases). This CDR3 has 14 amino acids. Between the trimmed V and J ends, which lost 1 base and 8 bases, there was a span of 11 bases. CDR1 and CDR2 (germline): LGHNA, YNFKEQ. The CDR3 protein is CASSQVGGREKLFF. CDR3 nucleotide sequence: TGTGCCAGCAGCCAAGTGGGGGGAAGGGAAAAACTGTTTTTT.

This clonotype was picked up many times. The rearrangement joins TRBV6-1 to TRBJ2-7, with 9 bases fitting TRBD1. The CDR3 is made up of 15 amino acids. The V segment lost 5 bases and the J segment 2 bases; nucleotides outside the gene matches: 7. CDR1 MNHNS and CDR2 SASEGT come from the germline V gene. For the CDR3, the DNA is TGTGCCAGCAGTTCACCCGACAGGGGGACCTACGAGCAGTACTTC. Amino acids: CASSSPDRGTYEQYF.

This clonotype was counted ten times or more. The gene calls are TRBV29-1 and TRBJ2-1; TRBD1 or TRBD2 may be the D gene (5 bases each). The ends were cut back, 8 bases at V and 3 bases at J, with 14 bases in the middle. The CDR3 runs to 13 residues. Per germline, CDR1 SQVTM and CDR2 ANQGSEA. As DNA, the CDR3 is TGCAGCAATAGGGACGGGGACTACAATGAGCAGTTCTTC. This codes for CSNRDGDYNEQFF.

The chain links TRBV10-3 to TRBJ2-7; D gene ambiguous. Germline CDR1 is ENHRY and CDR2 is SYGVKD. V was pared by 0 bases and J by 7 bases, with 10 bases between. This CDR3 has 13 amino acids. The CDR3 is CAISESLRREQYF. The CDR3, as DNA: TGTGCCATCAGTGAGTCCCTCCGTCGGGAGCAGTACTTC.

This clonotype was counted only a few times. The rearrangement links TRBV7-3 to TRBJ1-3, with D unclear. CDR1 SGHTA and CDR2 FQGTGA come from the germline V gene. The CDR3 is 13 residues long. Trimming took off 5 bases at V and 4 bases at J, with 9 bases between the two ends. The CDR3 spells CASSRPPGNTIYF. The CDR3 nucleotides are TGTGCCAGCAGCCGTCCCCCAGGAAACACCATATATTTT.

There are many counts of this clonotype. The rearrangement joins TRBV3-2 to TRBJ1-3. TRBV3-2 is flagged as a pseudogene. The length of the CDR3 is 18 residues. The CDR3 loop reads CASSLREWQASSGNTIYF. The CDR3, as DNA: TGTGCCAGCAGCCTAAGGGAGTGGCAGGCAAGCTCTGGAAACACCATATATTTT.